This is a list of T cell receptor beta chains from one sample in a study of cytomegalovirus exposure and HLA in healthy donors. Only in-frame clones appear in the TCRdb table, and some are missing; sequencing was by immunoSEQ multiplex PCR. Among fewer than 350,000 clones listed, 70% to 90% were seen once. Material for sequencing was PBMCs. These TCRs come from a young woman in good health and CMV-seronegative. The CDR3 runs from the conserved cysteine through the conserved F or W. A D gene is named only where the DNA matches it firmly. Clone sizes are given selectively: once, few, many, or a class where the clone is expanded.

d_gene | j_gene | abundance | v_gene | CDR3aa | CDR3nt
NA | TRBJ2-7 | NA | TRBV18 | CASSPPGLINYEQYF | TGTGCCAGCTCACCTCCGGGACTGATTAATTACGAGCAGTACTTC
TRBD1 | TRBJ1-1 | NA | TRBV5-1 | CASSSMTGLNTEAFF | TGCGCCAGCAGCTCGATGACAGGGTTGAACACTGAAGCTTTCTTT
NA | TRBJ1-4 | NA | TRBV2 | CASSEQPSFGEKLFF | TGTGCCAGCAGTGAACAACCGAGTTTCGGGGAAAAACTGTTTTTT
TRBD1 | TRBJ2-7 | few | TRBV5-4 | CASSRGQGTYEQYF | TGTGCCAGCAGCCGGGGACAGGGAACCTACGAGCAGTACTTC
NA | TRBJ1-4 | NA | TRBV7-5 | CARSAGGGGGELNEKLFF | TGTGCCAGAAGCGCGGGGGGAGGAGGTGGGGAGCTGAATGAAAAACTGTTTTTT
TRBD2 | TRBJ2-1 | NA | TRBV10-1 | CASSEYSGALRRFF | TGCGCCAGCAGTGAATATAGCGGGGCCCTAAGGAGGTTCTTC
NA | TRBJ2-1 | NA | TRBV7-2 | CASSLALAYNEQFF | TGTGCCAGCAGCTTAGCTCTAGCCTACAATGAGCAGTTCTTC
NA | TRBJ1-1 | NA | TRBV5-1 | CASSLVPGNTEAFF | TGCGCCAGCAGCTTGGTTCCAGGGAACACTGAAGCTTTCTTT
TRBD1 | TRBJ2-7 | NA | TRBV5-1 | CASSLPTGTGGDEQYF | TGCGCCAGCAGCTTACCAACTGGGACAGGGGGGGACGAGCAGTACTTC
NA | TRBJ1-1 | NA | TRBV29-1 | CSVVGIRPTSLMLEQGSEAFF | TGCAGCGTTGTGGGAATAAGGCCAACATCTTTAATGTTAGAACAGGGCTCTGAAGCTTTCTTT
TRBD1 | TRBJ2-7 | NA | TRBV2 | CASSESGGTGTYEQYF | TGTGCCAGCAGTGAAAGCGGCGGGACAGGGACCTACGAGCAGTACTTC
NA | TRBJ1-4 | NA | TRBV6-5 | CASSFETGEKLFF | TGTGCCAGCAGTTTCGAGACCGGGGAAAAACTGTTTTTT
NA | TRBJ1-6 | NA | TRBV10-1 | CASSPTGPNSPLHF | TGCGCCAGCAGCCCAACAGGGCCGAATTCACCCCTCCACTTT
NA | TRBJ1-1 | once | TRBV9 | CASSVGGGETEAFF | TGTGCCAGCAGCGTAGGAGGGGGGGAAACTGAAGCTTTCTTT
NA | TRBJ1-2 | NA | TRBV27 | CASSRAGRYGYTF | TGTGCCAGCAGTAGGGCCGGGAGGTATGGCTACACCTTC
TRBD1 | TRBJ1-5 | NA | TRBV19 | CASSLSGTGSYQPQHF | TGTGCCAGTAGTTTATCCGGGACAGGGTCTTATCAGCCCCAGCATTTT
NA | TRBJ2-2 | NA | TRBV5-1 | CASSFPEGGNTGELFF | TGCGCCAGCAGCTTTCCCGAGGGAGGGAACACCGGGGAGCTGTTTTTT
TRBD2 | TRBJ2-2 | NA | TRBV2 | CASPKRYPGTSGGAGELFF | TGTGCCAGTCCGAAACGATACCCTGGGACTAGCGGGGGGGCCGGGGAGCTGTTTTTT
NA | TRBJ1-2 | NA | TRBV7-9 | CASSLPPRGGEGYGYTF | TGTGCCAGCAGCTTACCTCCTAGGGGGGGAGAAGGTTATGGCTACACCTTC
NA | TRBJ2-1 | NA | TRBV4-1 | CASSLIRGEQFF | TGCGCCAGCAGCCTCATTAGGGGTGAGCAGTTCTTC
NA | TRBJ1-2 | NA | TRBV4-2 | CASRRQTGTNYGYTF | TGTGCCAGCAGACGACAGACTGGAACTAACTATGGCTACACCTTC